This T cell receptor (beta chain) stems from a study of blood T cell repertoires in COVID-19. About the research overall: COVID-19 samples, acute and convalescent, were from the United States, Italy and Spain. In each case, the material was cDNA or gDNA derived from T cells, B-cell-depleted T cells, or PBMCs.

Per germline, CDR1 LGHDT and CDR2 YNNKEL (reference sequence). The CDR3 loop spans 14 amino acids. V gave up 2 bases and J gave up 6 bases; unmatched junction bases: 1. In the original workflow: Estimation of nucleated cell counts relied on the amplification of reference gene primers. Using immunoSEQ multiplex PCR, the repertoire was profiled, and TCRdb retains in-frame clones only, with some absent. V, J and clone size are those of that table, while D and trimming were read from the DNA. The table records fewer than 250,000 clones, roughly 84% of them present only once. Recovery among Cohort 3 donors was established by two negative PCRs, clearance, or symptom resolution. The table lists this clone with a count of one.

The receptor was derived from a woman aged 40 to 50 who had recovered from COVID-19. V is TRBV3-1 (or the pseudogene TRBV3-2) and J is TRBJ2-3; 11 nucleotides align to TRBD2. Material for sequencing was PBMCs or T cells enriched from blood (not recorded which). DNA for the CDR3: TGTGCCAGCAGCCAACTAGCGGGGGGCGATACGCAGTATTTT. Protein sequence: CASSQLAGGDTQYF.